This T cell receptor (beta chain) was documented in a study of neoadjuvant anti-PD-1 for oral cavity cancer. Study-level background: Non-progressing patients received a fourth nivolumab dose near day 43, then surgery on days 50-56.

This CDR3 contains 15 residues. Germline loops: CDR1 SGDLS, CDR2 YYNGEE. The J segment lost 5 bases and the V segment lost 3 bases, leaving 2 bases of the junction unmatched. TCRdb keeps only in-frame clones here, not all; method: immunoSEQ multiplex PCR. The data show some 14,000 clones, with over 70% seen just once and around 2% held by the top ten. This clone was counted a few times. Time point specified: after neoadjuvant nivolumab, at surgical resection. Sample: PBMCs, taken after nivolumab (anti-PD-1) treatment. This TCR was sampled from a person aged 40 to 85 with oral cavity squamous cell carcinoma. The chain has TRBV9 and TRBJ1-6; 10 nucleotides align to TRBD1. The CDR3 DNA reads TGTGCCAGCAGCGGACAGGGGGCTAATAATTCACCCCTCCACTTT. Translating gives CASSGQGANNSPLHF. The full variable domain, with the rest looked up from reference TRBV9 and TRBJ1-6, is DSGVTQTPKHLITATGQRVTLRCSPRSGDLSVYWYQQSLDQGLQFLIQYYNGEERAKGNILERFSAQQFPDLHSELNLSSLELGDSALYFCASSGQGANNSPLHFGNGTRLTVT.